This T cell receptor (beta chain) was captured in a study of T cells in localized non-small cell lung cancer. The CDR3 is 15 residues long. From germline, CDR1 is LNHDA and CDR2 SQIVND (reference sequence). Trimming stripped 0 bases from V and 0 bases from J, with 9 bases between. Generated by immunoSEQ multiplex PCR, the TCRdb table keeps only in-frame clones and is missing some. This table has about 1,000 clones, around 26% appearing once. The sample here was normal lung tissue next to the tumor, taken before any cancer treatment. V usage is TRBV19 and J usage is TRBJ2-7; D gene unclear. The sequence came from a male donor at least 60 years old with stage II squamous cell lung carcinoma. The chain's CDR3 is CASSIDHRASYEQYF. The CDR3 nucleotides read TGTGCCAGTAGTATAGATCACAGAGCCTCCTACGAGCAGTACTTC.